Listed below are T cell receptor beta chains from one sample, sequenced in a study of T cell repertoires in cytomegalovirus infection. MiXCR, run by TCRdb on the reads, gives a single entry per CDR3 protein. The sample contains some 220,000 distinct CDR3 sequences, about 12% of which appear only once. Sequencing was performed on PBMCs. The receptors stem from a human donor in good health (CMV status not recorded). Some clones in this sample may be carry-over from other donors' samples. Each CDR3 is given with its conserved first and last residue. A D gene is named only where the DNA matches it firmly. The size field is filled for only some rows; it gives once, few, many or a size class.

j_call,d_call,clone_size,v_call,cdr3_aa,cdr3_nt
TRBJ1-4,.,many,TRBV7-2,CASSHGGSNEKLFF,TGTGCCAGCAGCCACGGAGGGTCTAATGAAAAACTGTTTTTT
TRBJ2-1,TRBD2,many,TRBV24-1,CATSDSRTSETTYNEQFF,TGTGCCACCAGTGATTCCCGGACTAGCGAGACCACATACAATGAGCAGTTCTTC
TRBJ1-2,.,.,TRBV19,CASSMLASDYGYTF,TGTGCCAGTAGTATGTTAGCTTCGGACTATGGCTACACCTTC
TRBJ2-3,TRBD2,few,TRBV5-1,CASSLTGGRADTQYF,TGCGCCAGCAGCTTGACGGGAGGGAGGGCAGATACGCAGTATTTT
TRBJ2-3,.,many,TRBV7-2,CASSGTMDTQYF,TGTGCCAGCAGCGGGACAATGGATACGCAGTATTTT
TRBJ1-6,.,many,TRBV7-2,CASSLRGDNSPLHF,TGTGCCAGCAGCTTAAGGGGGGACAATTCACCCCTCCACTTT
TRBJ1-6,.,many,TRBV7-2,CASSGSGLTPLHF,TGTGCCAGCAGCGGCTCGGGTCTGACACCCCTCCACTTT
TRBJ1-2,TRBD1,many,TRBV7-2,CASSYGQGGLGGYTF,TGTGCCAGCAGCTACGGACAGGGTGGGCTCGGGGGCTACACCTTC
TRBJ2-7,.,few,TRBV14,CASSPWGQYEQYF,TGTGCCAGCAGCCCCTGGGGCCAATACGAGCAGTACTTC
TRBJ1-4,.,many,TRBV29-1,CSVGATNEKLFF,TGCAGCGTTGGTGCAACTAATGAAAAACTGTTTTTT
TRBJ2-1,.,few,TRBV10-2,CANSRDLEQFF,TGCGCCAACTCAAGGGACCTTGAGCAGTTCTTC
TRBJ2-5,TRBD1,many,TRBV7-3,CASSRDRRETQYF,TGTGCCAGCAGCAGGGACAGGAGAGAGACCCAGTACTTC
TRBJ2-7,.,.,TRBV5-1,CASSLEGPPLQYF,TGCGCCAGCAGCTTGGAAGGACCGCCTTTGCAGTACTTC
TRBJ1-3,.,many,TRBV7-2,CASSYSPNTIYF,TGTGCCAGCAGCTACAGCCCGAACACCATATATTTT
TRBJ2-3,TRBD2,many,TRBV6-1,CASSLDLAGGQGTQYF,TGTGCCAGCAGCCTCGATCTAGCGGGGGGGCAAGGTACGCAGTATTTT
TRBJ1-1,.,many,TRBV25-1,CASSVGTANTEAFF,TGTGCCAGCAGTGTCGGGACGGCGAACACTGAAGCTTTCTTT
TRBJ1-5,.,.,TRBV12-3/TRBV12-4,CASSSMLQPQHF,TGTGCCAGCAGTTCTATGCTTCAGCCCCAGCATTTT
TRBJ1-1,.,.,TRBV4-2,CASSQDLEGGTEAFF,TGTGCCAGCAGCCAAGATCTCGAGGGCGGGACTGAAGCTTTCTTT
TRBJ2-1,.,many,TRBV19,CASSTQGNEQFF,TGTGCCAGCTCAACCCAGGGTAATGAGCAGTTCTTC
TRBJ1-2,TRBD1,many,TRBV6-2/TRBV6-3,CASSSPTGYYGYTF,TGTGCCAGCAGTTCCCCGACAGGGTATTACGGCTACACCTTC
TRBJ1-1,.,.,TRBV28,CASVRKKYIGAHEAFF,TGTGCCAGCGTGAGAAAGAAATATATTGGGGCGCATGAAGCTTTCTTT
TRBJ2-7,.,few,TRBV28,CASSSTTFEQYF,TGTGCCAGCAGTTCCACCACGTTCGAGCAGTACTTC
TRBJ1-2,.,many,TRBV4-3,CASSQDRSDKGGYTF,TGCGCCAGCAGCCAAGATAGAAGTGATAAGGGCGGCTACACCTTC
TRBJ2-3,TRBD2,.,TRBV5-4,CASSPRTSGRPSTDTQYF,TGTGCCAGCAGCCCAAGGACTAGCGGGAGACCATCCACAGATACGCAGTATTTT
TRBJ2-1,.,many,TRBV12-3/TRBV12-4,CASSFTSGLGREQFF,TGTGCCAGCAGTTTTACGTCGGGCCTAGGGCGAGAGCAGTTCTTC
TRBJ2-2,.,many,TRBV19,CASTSPPWVGNTGELFF,TGTGCCAGTACCTCTCCCCCGTGGGTAGGGAACACCGGGGAGCTGTTTTTT
TRBJ2-2,.,.,TRBV7-3,CASSSARDTGELFF,TGTGCCAGCAGCTCCGCGAGGGACACCGGGGAGCTGTTTTTT
TRBJ2-7,.,many,TRBV3-1,CASSQDGVGLYEQYF,TGTGCCAGCAGCCAAGATGGAGTGGGCCTCTACGAGCAGTACTTC
TRBJ1-1,.,.,TRBV19,CASRLLRLGRENTEAFF,TGTGCCAGTAGACTTCTCAGACTGGGCAGGGAGAACACTGAAGCTTTCTTT
TRBJ1-5,.,.,TRBV28,CAIKIQALHQPQHF,TGTGCCATTAAAATCCAGGCGCTGCATCAGCCCCAGCATTTT
TRBJ2-1,.,few,TRBV7-8,CASSLMERVVGEQFF,TGTGCCAGCAGCTTAATGGAGCGAGTAGTTGGTGAGCAGTTCTTC
TRBJ2-5,TRBD2,.,TRBV6-2/TRBV6-3,CASKKGLAPETQYF,TGTGCCAGCAAGAAGGGACTAGCCCCCGAGACCCAGTACTTC
TRBJ2-5,.,many,TRBV7-2,CASSLALPKQETQYF,TGTGCCAGCAGCTTAGCTTTACCAAAACAAGAGACCCAGTACTTC
TRBJ2-6,.,many,TRBV30,CAWTRAGANVLTF,TGTGCCTGGACCAGGGCTGGGGCCAACGTCCTGACTTTC
TRBJ2-3,.,many,TRBV28,CASSSPGHPTDTQYF,TGTGCCAGCAGTTCCCCGGGACACCCCACAGATACGCAGTATTTT
TRBJ1-2,TRBD1,.,TRBV15,CATSRSTGGDYGYTF,TGTGCCACCAGCAGATCTACAGGGGGCGACTATGGCTACACCTTC
TRBJ2-1,TRBD2,many,TRBV28,CASTTAGGVNNEQFF,TGTGCCAGCACCACAGCGGGAGGTGTCAACAATGAGCAGTTCTTC
TRBJ2-1,TRBD2,.,TRBV12-3/TRBV12-4,CASSRSGGRDGKFF,TGTGCCAGCAGTCGGTCGGGAGGACGGGACGGGAAGTTCTTC
TRBJ2-1,.,many,TRBV28,CASRTDSYNEQFF,TGTGCCAGCAGGACGGACAGTTACAATGAGCAGTTCTTC
TRBJ2-1,TRBD2,many,TRBV20-1,CSARSGRGLYNEQFF,TGCAGTGCTAGAAGCGGGAGGGGACTCTACAATGAGCAGTTCTTC
TRBJ2-1,.,.,TRBV30,CAWKRLAGEQFF,TGTGCCTGGAAACGGCTAGCCGGTGAGCAGTTCTTC
TRBJ2-1,TRBD2,many,TRBV28,CASSSSGVPYNEQFF,TGTGCCAGCAGTTCTAGCGGGGTACCCTACAATGAGCAGTTCTTC
TRBJ1-1,TRBD1,.,TRBV6-8,CASSYWTGGNSGKTEAFF,TGTGCCAGCAGTTACTGGACAGGGGGAAATAGTGGTAAGACTGAAGCTTTCTTT
TRBJ2-2,.,many,TRBV7-2,CASSLVLANTGELFF,TGTGCCAGCAGCTTAGTACTAGCGAACACCGGGGAGCTGTTTTTT
TRBJ2-3,TRBD2,many,TRBV7-2,CASSLVLAGTDTQYF,TGTGCCAGCAGCTTAGTATTAGCGGGGACAGATACGCAGTATTTT
TRBJ2-1,TRBD2,many,TRBV7-2,CASSLLGLAGNEQFF,TGTGCCAGCAGCTTACTTGGACTAGCGGGGAATGAGCAGTTCTTC
TRBJ1-5,.,.,TRBV6-2/TRBV6-3,CASSYSQGHQPQHF,TGTGCCAGCAGTTACTCACAGGGTCATCAGCCCCAGCATTTT
TRBJ2-4,TRBD2,many,TRBV28,CASRPGTSGRASNIQYF,TGTGCCAGCAGACCCGGGACTAGCGGGAGGGCCTCGAACATTCAGTACTTC
TRBJ2-5,TRBD2,few,TRBV20-1,CSAREGLADYQETQYF,TGCAGTGCTAGAGAGGGGCTAGCGGACTACCAAGAGACCCAGTACTTC
TRBJ1-1,.,many,TRBV7-2,CASSPGGREAFF,TGTGCCAGCAGCCCCGGCGGGAGGGAAGCTTTCTTT
TRBJ1-1,.,.,TRBV4-3,CASSQSYAAYTEAFF,TGCGCCAGCAGCCAAAGTTATGCCGCTTACACTGAAGCTTTCTTT
TRBJ2-7,TRBD2,.,TRBV4-1,CASSQGLAGAYEQYF,TGCGCCAGCAGCCAAGGACTAGCGGGGGCCTACGAGCAGTACTTC
TRBJ1-1,.,few,TRBV6-2/TRBV6-3,CASSSRGNLMNTEAFF,TGTGCCAGCAGTTCACGGGGGAATCTAATGAACACTGAAGCTTTCTTT
TRBJ1-1,TRBD1,many,TRBV6-1,CASRGTGVAEAFF,TGTGCCAGCAGGGGGACAGGGGTAGCTGAAGCTTTCTTT
TRBJ2-2,.,many,TRBV7-2,CASSLTSGANTGELFF,TGTGCCAGCAGCCTCACTTCGGGGGCGAACACCGGGGAGCTGTTTTTT